This TCR beta chain originates from a study of breast tumors, draining lymph nodes, adjacent tissues. The study, taken as a whole, reports: The lymph node origin of tumor T cells was framed as consistent with a hypothesis, not demonstrated.

TCRdb re-derived calls from the multiplex PCR reads in MiXCR, one entry per CDR3 protein. The table includes some 22,000 distinct CDR3 sequences, 45% to 60% detected once. Looked up from germline, CDR1 is KGHDR and CDR2 is SFDVKD. V was shortened by 7 bases and J by 5 bases, with 18 bases between the two germline ends. The CDR3 totals 15 residues. As regards this clonotype: What it recognizes is unknown.

The sequencing sample was made of breast tumor tissue. The clonotype was recovered from a female donor with breast cancer. Some clones in this sample may be carry-over from other donors' samples. The chain uses TRBV24-1 and TRBJ2-3; D assignment may be TRBD1 or TRBD2 (5 bases each). CDR3 sequence: CATSVVREGGDTQYF. The CDR3 DNA reads as TGTGCCACCAGCGTCGTCAGGGAAGGAGGAGATACGCAGTATTTT.